This T cell receptor beta chain was observed in a study of OX40 agonist ivuxolimab in advanced cancers. Study information: Patients treated during dose escalation were battling hepatocellular carcinoma, melanoma, renal cell or head and neck cancer.

Baseline was the first blood sampling point, followed by cycle 4 day 1 and cycle 7 day 1. The CDR3 totals 14 residues. The V and J ends lost 4 bases and 5 bases respectively, with 16 bases between them. Per the germline V gene, CDR1 is SGDLS and CDR2 is YYNGEE. Sequencing used immunoSEQ multiplex PCR; TCRdb keeps in-frame clones, though not all of them. Of tens of thousands of clones in the sample, about 86% are singletons; the top ten hold approximately 15%. The chain joins TRBV9 to TRBJ2-7, with D possibly being TRBD1 or TRBD2 (5 bases each). The material was CD4+ or CD8+ T cells sorted from blood, obtained in a trial of the OX40 agonist ivuxolimab. The clonotype comes from an adult with an advanced solid tumor such as melanoma, head and neck, liver or kidney cancer. The CDR3 DNA reads as TGTGCCAGCAGCCAAGGGGATGGGAGCGACGAGCAGTACTTC. This encodes CASSQGDGSDEQYF. Full variable domain (rest looked up from reference TRBV9 and TRBJ2-7): DSGVTQTPKHLITATGQRVTLRCSPRSGDLSVYWYQQSLDQGLQFLIQYYNGEERAKGNILERFSAQQFPDLHSELNLSSLELGDSALYFCASSQGDGSDEQYFGPGTRLTVT.